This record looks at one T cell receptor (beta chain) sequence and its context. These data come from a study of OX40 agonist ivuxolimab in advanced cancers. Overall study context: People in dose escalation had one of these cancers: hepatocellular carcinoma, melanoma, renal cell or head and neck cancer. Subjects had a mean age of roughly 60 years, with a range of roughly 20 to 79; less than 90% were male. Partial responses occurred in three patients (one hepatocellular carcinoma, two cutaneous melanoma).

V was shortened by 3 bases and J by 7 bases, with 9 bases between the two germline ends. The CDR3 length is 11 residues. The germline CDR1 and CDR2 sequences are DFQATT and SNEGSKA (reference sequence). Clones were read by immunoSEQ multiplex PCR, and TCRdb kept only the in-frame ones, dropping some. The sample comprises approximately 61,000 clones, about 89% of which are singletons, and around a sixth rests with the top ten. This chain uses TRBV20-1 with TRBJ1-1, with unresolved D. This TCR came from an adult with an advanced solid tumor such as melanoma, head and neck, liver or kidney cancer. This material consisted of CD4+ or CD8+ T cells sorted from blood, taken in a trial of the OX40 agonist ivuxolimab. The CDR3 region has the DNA TGCAGTGCTAGGCAAGCATATGAAGCTTTCTTT. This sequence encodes CSARQAYEAFF.